This T cell receptor beta chain comes out of a study of T cells after yellow fever vaccination. This clonotype was seen many times. TCRdb recomputed calls from the 5' RACE reads with MiXCR, one row per CDR3 protein. The sample yields around 550,000 distinct CDR3 sequences, 15% to 20% seen once. The sequence was obtained from a man aged 25 to 45 who received the YFV17D yellow fever vaccine. Material: PBMCs, obtained 15 days after the yellow fever booster vaccination.

The CDR3 reads CASSVAGGSYNEQFF. As DNA, the CDR3 is TGTGCCAGCAGCGTAGCGGGGGGCTCTTATAATGAGCAGTTCTTC. The chain combines TRBV9 with TRBJ2-1; tentative D call: TRBD2 (7 bases). This CDR3 comprises 15 residues. V dropped 0 bases and J dropped 7 bases, with 14 bases sitting between them. Germline V gene data show CDR1 as SGDLS and CDR2 as YYNGEE.